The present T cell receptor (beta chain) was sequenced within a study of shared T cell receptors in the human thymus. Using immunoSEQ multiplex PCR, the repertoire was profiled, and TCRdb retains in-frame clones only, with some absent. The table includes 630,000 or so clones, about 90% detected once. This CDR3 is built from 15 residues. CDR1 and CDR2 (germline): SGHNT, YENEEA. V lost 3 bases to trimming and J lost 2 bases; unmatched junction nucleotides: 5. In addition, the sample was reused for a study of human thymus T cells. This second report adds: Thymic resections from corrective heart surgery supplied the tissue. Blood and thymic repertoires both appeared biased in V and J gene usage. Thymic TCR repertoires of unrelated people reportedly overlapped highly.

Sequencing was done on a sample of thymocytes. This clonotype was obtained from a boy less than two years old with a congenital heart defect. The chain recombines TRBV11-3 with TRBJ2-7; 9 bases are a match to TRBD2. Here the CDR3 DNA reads TGTGCCAGCAGCTTCGCTGAGCGGGAGGCCTACGAGCAGTACTTC. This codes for CASSFAEREAYEQYF.